The clone carrying this T cell receptor (beta chain) is categorized as medium-sized (0.01 to 0.1%). The same CDR3 is also encoded by other DNA sequences in this sample. Assay used: immunoSEQ multiplex PCR; TCRdb lists only in-frame clones, some missing. Of roughly 5,000 clones listed, approximately 25% are singletons. Around 200,000 CFSE-labeled responder cells were plated with around 200,000 irradiated, violet-dye-labeled stimulator cells. After the reaction, proliferating CFSE-low CD3+CD4+ and CD3+CD8+ responders were sorted. The sample originates from a study of graft-versus-host responses after intestinal transplantation. Study context: Induction with anti-thymocyte globulin, then tacrolimus and steroids for roughly 3 years, was given to all recipients.

The CDR3 runs 15 residues. The trim removed 0 bases at V and 6 bases at J, leaving 4 bases unmatched. The V gene's germline CDR1 is SGHRS and CDR2 YFSETQ. V is TRBV5-1 and J is TRBJ1-5; 9 positions agree with TRBD1. The sequencing used alloreactive CD4+ T cells from a mixed lymphocyte reaction culture, collected before intestinal transplant. Indicated subset: CFSE-low proliferating T cells sorted from roughly 6-day pre-transplant mixed lymphocyte reaction (GvH or HvG direction). The receptor's source is a human patient who received an intestinal transplant. The CDR3, as DNA: TGCGCCAGCAGCTTGGGGGACAGGGTGGGTCAGCCCCAGCATTTT. This codes for CASSLGDRVGQPQHF.